Detailed here is one T cell receptor (beta chain). What it recognizes is unknown. Relative to the germline gene, one junction end is altered; a read error may explain this. This sample was included in a study of tumor and adjacent non-tumor tissue in lung cancer. Points from the study as a whole: Significantly higher TCR diversity was found in tumor than normal lung.

RNA was extracted from bulk tissue without any cell sorting. Distant lung tissue was collected more than 3 cm away from the tumor edge. The library came from three nested PCR rounds adapted from ARM-PCR protocols. One entry per CDR3 protein, called by TCRdb with MiXCR from the multiplex PCR reads. Of roughly 90,000 distinct CDR3 sequences in the sample, under 80% are singletons; the top ten hold 20% to 25%. The source is a woman in her 50s with non-small cell lung cancer. Sequencing used distant non-tumor lung tissue.

This CDR3 reads CVSTLGLAADYGYTF. CDR3 nucleotides: TGTGTCAGCACTTTAGGACTGGCAGCTGACTATGGCTACACCTTC. The rearrangement joins TRBV6-5 to TRBJ1-2, with no clear D. This CDR3 has 15 amino acids. Germline V lookup: CDR1 MNHEY, CDR2 SVGAGI.